Listed here are 11 T cell receptor beta chains from one sample, sequenced in a study of cytomegalovirus exposure and HLA in healthy donors. In the PCR, 60 Vbeta and 13 Jbeta primers were used. The repertoire was sequenced with immunoSEQ multiplex PCR; TCRdb's copy has only in-frame clones and lacks some. The listing contains approximately 200,000 clones. Sequencing used PBMCs. Every receptor here comes from a boy aged 10-17 years in good health and CMV-seronegative.

This rearrangement joins TRBV7-3 to TRBJ2-7; D perhaps matches TRBD1 (6 bases). V gave up 3 bases and J gave up 1 base, with 7 bases separating them. The CDR3 has 13 amino acids. Germline values: CDR1 SGHTA, CDR2 FQGTGA. The CDR3 DNA is TGTGCCAGCAGCTTCGACAGGTCCTACGAGCAGTACTTC. Its protein is CASSFDRSYEQYF.

The chain has TRBV28 and TRBJ1-2; a weak D match, TRBD1 (6 bases). The CDR3 is 16 amino acids. V was pared by 6 bases and J by 0 bases, with 17 bases between. The germline CDR1 and CDR2 sequences are MDHEN and SYDVKM. CDR3 sequence (DNA): TGTGCCAGCAGAACCCTTACAGGGAAAGCTAACTATGGCTACACCTTC. Protein product: CASRTLTGKANYGYTF.

The V and J genes are TRBV5-1 and TRBJ2-6; TRBD2 matches 8 bases. Germline-derived CDR1 and CDR2 are SGHRS and YFSETQ. The CDR3 loop spans 18 amino acids. The V gene end was trimmed by 5 bases and the J gene end by 1 base; junction bases not matched to a gene: 11. CDR3 sequence reads: CASRIAGRGGSGANVLTF. The CDR3 DNA follows: TGCGCCAGCAGGATAGCCGGGAGGGGAGGGTCTGGGGCCAACGTCCTGACTTTC.

The CDR3 DNA sequence: TGTGCCAGCAGCTTGTCGAGGTGGATAACCTATAATTCACCCCTCCACTTT. This encodes CASSLSRWITYNSPLHF. The V and J genes are TRBV5-8 and TRBJ1-6; D not certain. Germline CDR1 and CDR2: SGHTS and YDEGEE. The CDR3 covers 17 residues. V was cut by 1 base and J by 2 bases, with 13 bases left in between.

The V and J genes are TRBV9 and TRBJ2-5; 9 positions agree with TRBD2. The germline gives CDR1 SGDLS, CDR2 YYNGEE. V trimming: 0 bases; J trimming: 2 bases; junction bases outside the gene matches: 2. This CDR3 region has 15 residues. CDR3 in amino acids: CASSVVSGGQETQYF. The CDR3 nucleotides are TGTGCCAGCAGCGTAGTCAGCGGGGGGCAAGAGACCCAGTACTTC.

The CDR3 region is CASSSRSRGLELLGQFF. DNA of the CDR3: TGCGCCAGCAGCTCACGGTCCCGAGGACTGGAGCTTTTGGGGCAGTTCTTC. The genes are TRBV5-1 and TRBJ2-1, with TRBD2 as a possible D gene (5 bases). CDR3 length equals 17 residues. CDR1 and CDR2 from the germline V gene are SGHRS and YFSETQ. V shed 3 bases and J shed 12 bases, with 28 bases lying between them.

This sequence joins TRBV11-1 and TRBJ2-1, with 9 bases aligning to TRBD2. CDR1 is SGHAT, CDR2 FQDESV, per germline (reference sequence). This CDR3 has 16 amino acids. V was pared by 4 bases and J by 2 bases, with 6 bases of the junction left unmatched. The CDR3 loop is CASSSHLAGAYNEQFF. The CDR3 coding sequence is TGTGCCAGCAGCTCCCACTTAGCGGGGGCCTACAATGAGCAGTTCTTC.

This chain joins TRBV2 and TRBJ1-1; 7 bases match TRBD1. Germline CDR1 reads SNHLY; CDR2 reads FYNNEI. CDR3 length: 15 residues. V lost 7 bases, J lost 1 base, and 9 bases stayed unmatched. The CDR3 loop is CASISEGQKNTEAFF. CDR3 bases: TGTGCCAGCATCTCTGAGGGACAGAAGAACACTGAAGCTTTCTTT.

V is TRBV4-1 and J is TRBJ2-7; 12 nucleotides line up with TRBD2. The ends lost 4 bases at V and 1 base at J; junction bases unmatched: 14. CDR1 and CDR2 (germline): MGHRA, YSYEKL. This CDR3 contains 19 residues. The CDR3 DNA reads TGCGCCAGCAGCCTTTTCCCTAGCGGGGGGGCAGGAGGTTCCTACGAGCAGTACTTC. This codes for CASSLFPSGGAGGSYEQYF.

The chain combines TRBV5-4 with TRBJ2-5, with 8 bases lining up with TRBD1. The CDR3 totals 15 residues. Per germline, CDR1 SGHNT and CDR2 YYREEE (reference sequence). V shed 1 base and J 5 bases; nucleotides not matched to a gene: 7. CDR3 sequence: CASSLSPGGAETQYF. CDR3 DNA sequence: TGTGCCAGCAGCTTGTCGCCAGGGGGCGCGGAGACCCAGTACTTC.

This chain links TRBV7-3 with TRBJ2-1, with D perhaps TRBD1 (6 bases). The CDR3 spans 16 residues. Germline CDR1 SGHTA, CDR2 FQGTGA. Trimming pared 5 bases from V and 2 bases from J, leaving 16 bases between. CDR3 sequence (DNA): TGTGCCAGCAGCCCAAATCGGGACAACCCCTACAATGAGCAGTTCTTC. Its protein is CASSPNRDNPYNEQFF.